The entry below describes one T cell receptor (beta chain). Its target is not known. CDR3 length: 15 residues. Looked up from germline, CDR1 is SGHDN and CDR2 is FVKESK. Trimming pared 4 bases from V and 7 bases from J, leaving 16 bases between. A roughly 120-subject validation cohort, separate from the approximately 690-subject first cohort, supplied the donors. The repertoire was sequenced with immunoSEQ multiplex PCR; TCRdb's copy has only in-frame clones and lacks some. The sample holds some 250,000 clones; 85% to 90% are singletons and the top ten take roughly 0.38%. This specimen belongs to a study of cytomegalovirus exposure and HLA in healthy donors. Study conclusions and caveats: Many donors shared some public TCRs, even though most TCR sequences were rare. The authors listed 164 TCR beta chains as cytomegalovirus-associated.

The source is a woman between 18 and 29 years old in good health and CMV-seronegative. The chain combines TRBV14 with TRBJ1-4, with D uncertain. Sequencing was done on a sample of PBMCs. The CDR3 is CASSRNLAGGEKLFF. CDR3 nucleotide sequence: TGTGCCAGCAGCCGAAACCTGGCGGGAGGTGAAAAACTGTTTTTT.